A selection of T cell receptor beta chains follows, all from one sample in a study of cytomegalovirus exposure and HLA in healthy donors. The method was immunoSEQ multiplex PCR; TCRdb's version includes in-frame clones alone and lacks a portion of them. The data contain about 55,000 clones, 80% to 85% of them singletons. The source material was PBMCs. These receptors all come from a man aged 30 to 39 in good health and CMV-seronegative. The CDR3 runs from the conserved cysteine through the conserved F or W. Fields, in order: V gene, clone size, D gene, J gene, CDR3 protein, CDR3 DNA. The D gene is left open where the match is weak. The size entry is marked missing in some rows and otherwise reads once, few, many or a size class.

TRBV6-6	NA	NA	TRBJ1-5	CASSRTGLLNQPQHF	TGTGCCAGCAGCAGAACAGGTCTCCTGAATCAGCCCCAGCATTTT
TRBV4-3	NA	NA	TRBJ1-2	CASSQEIPGAYYGYTF	TGCGCCAGCAGCCAAGAGATCCCAGGCGCGTACTATGGCTACACCTTC
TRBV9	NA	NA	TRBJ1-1	CASSATDKTGAFF	TGTGCCAGCAGCGCGACAGATAAAACGGGAGCTTTCTTT
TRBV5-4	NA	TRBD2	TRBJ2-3	CASSLTSGASTDTQYF	TGTGCCAGCAGCTTGACTAGCGGGGCGAGCACAGATACGCAGTATTTT
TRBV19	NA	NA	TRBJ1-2	CASNKGRDQANYGYTF	TGTGCCAGCAACAAGGGGAGGGACCAAGCTAACTATGGCTACACCTTC
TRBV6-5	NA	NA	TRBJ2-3	CASSYGGGTDTQYF	TGTGCCAGCAGTTACGGGGGAGGTACAGATACGCAGTATTTT
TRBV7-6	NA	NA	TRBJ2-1	CASSLKHEQFF	TGTGCCAGCAGCTTGAAGCATGAGCAGTTCTTC
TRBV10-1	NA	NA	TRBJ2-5	CASSELRGKGETQYF	TGCGCCAGCAGTGAATTGCGCGGGAAGGGAGAGACCCAGTACTTC
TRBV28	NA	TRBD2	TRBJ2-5	CASSLFTSGRYETQYF	TGTGCCAGCAGTTTATTTACTAGCGGGAGATACGAGACCCAGTACTTC
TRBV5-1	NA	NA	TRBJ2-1	CASSSGLARLDEQFF	TGCGCCAGCAGCTCAGGACTCGCGAGGCTCGATGAGCAGTTCTTC
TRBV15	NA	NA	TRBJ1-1	CATSRRDTEAFF	TGTGCCACCAGCAGGAGGGACACTGAAGCTTTCTTT
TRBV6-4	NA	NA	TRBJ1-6	CASSDRGNSPLHF	TGTGCCAGCAGTGACAGGGGTAATTCACCCCTCCACTTT
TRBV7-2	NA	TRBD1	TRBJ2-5	CASSSHRGPTETQYF	TGTGCCAGCAGCTCCCACAGGGGCCCGACCGAGACCCAGTACTTC
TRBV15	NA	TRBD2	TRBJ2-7	CATSREAGAYEQYF	TGTGCCACCAGCAGAGAGGCGGGGGCCTACGAGCAGTACTTC
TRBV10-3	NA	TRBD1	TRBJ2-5	CAISRDSQETQYF	TGTGCCATCAGTAGGGACAGCCAAGAGACCCAGTACTTC
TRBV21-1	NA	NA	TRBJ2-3	CASSAPKRQYF	TGTGCCAGCAGCGCCCCTAAGAGGCAGTATTTT
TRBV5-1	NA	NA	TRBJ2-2	CASSLRDKGDEYTGELFF	TGCGCCAGCAGCCTCCGGGACAAAGGGGACGAATACACCGGGGAGCTGTTTTTT
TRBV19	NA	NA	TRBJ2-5	CASSGGAKETQYF	TGTGCCAGTAGCGGCGGGGCGAAGGAGACCCAGTACTTC
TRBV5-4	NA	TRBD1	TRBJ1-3	CASSSGGSGNTIYF	TGTGCCAGCAGCTCAGGGGGTTCTGGAAACACCATATATTTT
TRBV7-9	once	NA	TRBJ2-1	CASSFQDSGQFF	TGTGCCAGCAGCTTCCAGGACTCCGGGCAGTTCTTC
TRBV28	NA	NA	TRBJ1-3	CASSPREGDGNTIYF	TGTGCCAGCAGTCCGCGGGAGGGGGACGGAAACACCATATATTTT
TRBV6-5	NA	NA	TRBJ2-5	CASSSTPQGTQETQYF	TGTGCCAGCAGTTCCACCCCACAGGGTACTCAAGAGACCCAGTACTTC
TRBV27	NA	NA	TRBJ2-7	CASSFAGQTYEQYF	TGTGCCAGCAGTTTCGCGGGTCAGACTTACGAGCAGTACTTC
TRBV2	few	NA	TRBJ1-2	CASSLDSRGYTF	TGTGCCAGCAGCCTTGACAGCCGTGGCTACACCTTC
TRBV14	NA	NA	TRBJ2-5	CASSPNYQETQYF	TGTGCCAGCAGCCCCAATTACCAAGAGACCCAGTACTTC
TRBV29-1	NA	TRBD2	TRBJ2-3	CSVEDTGRALTDTQYF	TGCAGCGTTGAAGATACCGGGAGGGCCCTCACAGATACGCAGTATTTT